This record concerns one TCR beta chain sequence. Its matching antigen is unknown. This sample stems from a study of T cell repertoires in cytomegalovirus infection. Overall study findings and caveats: Clonotype analysis showed dominance of the ex vivo response by HLA-C-restricted CMV-specific TCR beta clonotypes.

Germline CDR1 and CDR2: MNHNS and SASEGT. Trimming removed 6 bases at V and 5 bases at J, with 8 bases between. The CDR3 has 12 residues. TCRdb used MiXCR to reprocess the reads, holding one entry per CDR3 protein. The profile shows under 850,000 distinct CDR3 sequences, under 40% of them singletons. The source material was PBMCs. The rearrangement uses TRBV6-1 and TRBJ1-5, with unresolved D. This receptor was obtained from a human donor in good health (CMV status not recorded). Some clones in this sample may be carry-over from other donors' samples. DNA of the CDR3: TGTGCCAGCAGAGGCAAAGATCAGCCCCAGCATTTT. It codes for CASRGKDQPQHF.